Reported below is one TCR beta chain. What it recognizes is unknown. MiXCR, applied by TCRdb to the 5' RACE reads, yields one record per CDR3 protein. The sample holds fewer than 250,000 distinct CDR3 sequences, 27% seen once. This specimen comes from a study of T-cell memory formation after mild COVID-19. Study-wide findings and caveats: Memory from before infection featured some responding clones, which suggests cross-reactive memory joined.

The TCR was taken from an adult woman who had mild COVID-19 (a few samples of this study predate the infection). Cell type and time point are not known. Material: PBMCs or a T cell subset sorted from them (not recorded which).

The CDR3 DNA sequence: TGTGCCAGCAGTTTTGGGCTAGCGGTCCGCACAGATACGCAGTATTTT. Translation: CASSFGLAVRTDTQYF. This chain joins TRBV12-3 or TRBV12-4 and TRBJ2-3, with 7 positions matching TRBD2. The CDR3 extends over 16 amino acids. J was trimmed by 1 base and V by 3 bases; bases with no gene match: 7.